The present TCR beta chain was sequenced within a study of OX40 agonist ivuxolimab in advanced cancers. Profiling relied on immunoSEQ multiplex PCR, and the TCRdb table lists in-frame clones only, not all of them. Of more than 9,000 clones detected, roughly 74% appear once; the ten largest clones hold around 36%. This CDR3 comprises 15 residues. V was clipped by 9 bases and J by 7 bases, with 22 bases between them. Germline V gene data show CDR1 as MNHNS and CDR2 as SASEGT. The sample here was CD4+ or CD8+ T cells sorted from blood, taken in a trial of the OX40 agonist ivuxolimab. The genes are TRBV6-1 and TRBJ1-5, with no clear D. The source of this sequence is an adult with an advanced solid tumor such as melanoma, head and neck, liver or kidney cancer. The DNA for the CDR3 is TGTGCCAGTTGTCCAGCCTCCGATGGTGGGCAGCCCCAGCATTTT. Translated: CASCPASDGGQPQHF.